The source of this T cell receptor beta chain is a study of shared clonotypes between healthy human individuals. Methods used by the authors: Owing to the provision of junction-only sequences devoid of quality scores by immunoSEQ, filtering differed. Measured with immunoSEQ multiplex PCR; TCRdb has only the in-frame clones, and not every one. The V and J calls and the clone size are those of that table, but D and trimming were determined from the DNA. The sample consists of around 1.9 million clones, around 95% of them appearing once. Germline V CDR1 and CDR2: MGHRA, YSYEKL. V was cut by 4 bases and J by 2 bases, with 21 bases left in between. CDR3 length: 17 residues. Naive CD8 cells lacked CD45RO and underwent positive selection for CCR7, leaving out terminally differentiated effector memory CD45RA+ cells. Every one of the donors was a Caucasian adult that lived in Nashville, Tennessee.

V gene TRBV4-1 combines with J gene TRBJ2-7, with D possibly being TRBD1 or TRBD2 (5 bases each). The sequence came from a man aged 18 to 29 in good health. Some clones in this sample may be carry-over from other donors' samples. The specimen was naive CD8+ T cells from PBMCs. CDR3 in DNA: TGCGCCAGCAGCCCGGGGCGTGAGCGGCACTTTACCTACGAGCAGTACTTC. It encodes CASSPGRERHFTYEQYF.